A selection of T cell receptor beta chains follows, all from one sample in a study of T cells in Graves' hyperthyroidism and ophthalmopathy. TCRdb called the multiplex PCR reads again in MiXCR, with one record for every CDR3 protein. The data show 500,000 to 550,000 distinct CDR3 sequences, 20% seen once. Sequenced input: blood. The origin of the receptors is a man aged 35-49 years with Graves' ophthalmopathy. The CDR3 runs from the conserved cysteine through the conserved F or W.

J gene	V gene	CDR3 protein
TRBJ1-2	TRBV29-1	CSARVEGLNGYTF
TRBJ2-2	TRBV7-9	CASTPPGLPTGELFF
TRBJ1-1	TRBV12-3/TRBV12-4	CASTHNRMSTEAFF
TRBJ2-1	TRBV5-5	CASSLGLLVGGEQFF
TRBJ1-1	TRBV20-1	CSAGAGNTEAFF
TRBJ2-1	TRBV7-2	CASSPGGGGGNEQFF
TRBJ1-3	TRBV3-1	CASSQRDSGNTIYF
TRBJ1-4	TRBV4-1	CASSQGLGEKLFF
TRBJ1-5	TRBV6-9	CASTPSPHTGALVITGNQPQHF
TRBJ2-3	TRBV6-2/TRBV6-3	CASSNSYGSGSTDTQYF
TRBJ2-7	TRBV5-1	CASSLVGVSGNEQYF
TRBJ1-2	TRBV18	CASSPGQFKPANYGYTF
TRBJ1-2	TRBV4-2	CASSQGRGDRGYGYTF
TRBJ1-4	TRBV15	CATSRDFEKLFF
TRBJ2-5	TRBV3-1	CACGDYQETQYF
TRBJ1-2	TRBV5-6	CASSTFLTGRNYGYTF
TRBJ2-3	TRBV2	CASTKAGTGLSDTQYF
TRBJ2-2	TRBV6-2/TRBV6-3	CASSYRVNTGELFF
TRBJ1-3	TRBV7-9	CATSRGTGFTGNTIYF
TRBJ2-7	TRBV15	CATSRERWGEQYF
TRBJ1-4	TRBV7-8	CASSSSGGTGNEKLFF
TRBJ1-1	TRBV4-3	CASSQVKGLNTEAFF
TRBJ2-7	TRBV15	CATSRDHGGSYEQYF
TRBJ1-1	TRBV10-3	CAISEASSNTEAFF
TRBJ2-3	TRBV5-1	CASSRGDLFTDTQYF
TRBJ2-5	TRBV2	CASRSAGARREETQYF
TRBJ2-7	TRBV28	CASSPRGAGGVYEQYF
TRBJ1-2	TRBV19	CASSERRDTTGYTF
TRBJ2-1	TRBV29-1	CSGPLPSGQFF
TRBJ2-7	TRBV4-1	CASSQPSYEQYF
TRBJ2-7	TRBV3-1	CASKAGGLEQYF
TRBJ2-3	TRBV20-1	CSARAGHTDTQYF
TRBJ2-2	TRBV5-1	CASSKQEAGELFF
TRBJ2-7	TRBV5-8	CASSSGWGTGNYEQYF
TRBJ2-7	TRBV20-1	CSARDKDLPPYEQYF
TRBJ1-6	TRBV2	CASHLIGSPLHF
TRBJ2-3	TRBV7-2	CASSLVAGFRDTQYF
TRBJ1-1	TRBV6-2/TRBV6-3	CASSTWRNTEAFF
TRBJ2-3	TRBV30	CAWSVGTLFITDTQYF
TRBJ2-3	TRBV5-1	CASRPSVSTDTQYF
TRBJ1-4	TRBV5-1	CASSLTTRTATNEKLFF
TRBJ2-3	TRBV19	CASRRTGMTDTQYF
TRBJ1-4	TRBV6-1	CASRAWGNSEKLFF
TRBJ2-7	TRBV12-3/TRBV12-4	CASRSSGTGGYEQYF
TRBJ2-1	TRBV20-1	CSARVATSGSGEQFF
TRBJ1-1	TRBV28	CASAPLNTEAFF
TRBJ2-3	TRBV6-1	CASRSGLTDTQYF
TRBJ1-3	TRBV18	CASSPLAAVSGNTIYF
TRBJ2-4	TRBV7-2	CASSFDGSRRVQYF